The 13 T cell receptor beta chains in this list originate from one sample, sequenced in a study of T cell clones after liver transplantation. TCRdb keeps only in-frame clones here, not all; method: immunoSEQ multiplex PCR. Of 25,000 to 35,000 clones listed, around 94% are singletons. The sequencing used CD8+ T cells from blood, collected 12 months after liver transplant. The receptors here all came from a human patient who received a liver transplant. Some T cells may originate from the graft donor.

This clone is a singleton in its sample. J is TRBJ1-1 and V is TRBV13; D is uncertain. The CDR3 spans 13 residues. The V and J ends lost 2 bases and 1 base respectively, with 5 bases between them. The germline gives CDR1 PRHDT, CDR2 FYEKMQ (reference sequence). The CDR3 is CASSLFENTEAFF. Written as DNA, the CDR3 is TGTGCCAGCAGCTTATTCGAGAACACTGAAGCTTTCTTT. Combining the CDR3 with reference TRBV13 and TRBJ1-1 gives the whole variable domain AAGVIQSPRHLIKEKRETATLKCYPIPRHDTVYWYQQGPGQDPQFLISFYEKMQSDKGSIPDRFSAQQFSDYHSELNMSSLELGDSALYFCASSLFENTEAFFGQGTRLTVV.

The chain employs TRBV7-9 and TRBJ1-4, with D perhaps TRBD1 (5 bases). Trimming took off 5 bases at V and 4 bases at J, with 17 bases between the two ends. Germline V CDR1 and CDR2: SEHNR, FQNEAQ (reference sequence). This CDR3 spans 16 amino acids. CDR3 DNA sequence: TGTGCCAGCAGCCCATCCGGCAGGACAAATAATGAAAAACTGTTTTTT. Its protein product is CASSPSGRTNNEKLFF.

This clone was seen once. This sequence joins TRBV7-9 and TRBJ2-7; D not certain. The CDR3 is 16 residues long. CDR1 is SEHNR and CDR2 is FQNEAQ in the germline V gene (reference sequence). Trimming removed 5 bases from V and 5 bases from J, with 22 bases in between. The CDR3 DNA sequence: TGTGCCAGCAGCCTTAGAGACGGTGTCCTGTACCACGAGCAGTACTTC. Encoded protein: CASSLRDGVLYHEQYF.

The V call is TRBV27, the J call TRBJ2-3; D gene ambiguous. Germline CDR1 is MNHEY and CDR2 is SMNVEV (reference sequence). This CDR3 is 13 amino acids long. V gave up 5 bases and J gave up 3 bases, with 9 bases separating them. In DNA form, the CDR3 reads TGTGCCAGCAGTCCAGTTTTTACAGATACGCAGTATTTT. Amino acids: CASSPVFTDTQYF.

The chain has TRBV28 and TRBJ2-7; 11 bases are a match to TRBD2. Per germline, CDR1 MDHEN and CDR2 SYDVKM. The CDR3 runs 15 residues. J was trimmed by 5 bases and V by 3 bases; bases with no gene match: 6. The CDR3 protein is CASSFGVAGGDEQYF. The CDR3 DNA reads TGTGCCAGCAGTTTTGGGGTAGCGGGAGGGGACGAGCAGTACTTC.

In this sample, this clone turned up once. The chain uses TRBV11-1 and TRBJ1-2; TRBD1 matches 7 bases. Germline V gene data show CDR1 as SGHAT and CDR2 as FQDESV (reference sequence). The CDR3 runs to 13 residues. J was trimmed by 4 bases and V by 6 bases; bases with no gene match: 5. The CDR3: CASSFRTGYGYTF. DNA for the CDR3: TGTGCCAGCAGTTTTCGGACAGGCTATGGCTACACCTTC.

The chain combines TRBV27 with TRBJ1-5; TRBD1 is a possible D gene (5 bases). This CDR3 contains 14 residues. Germline values: CDR1 MNHEY, CDR2 SMNVEV (reference sequence). V lost 4 bases, J lost 1 base, and 8 bases lay in between. In DNA form, the CDR3 reads TGTGCCAGCAGTTCAGACAGAAGCAATCAGCCCCAGCATTTT. Its protein is CASSSDRSNQPQHF.

The CDR3 bases are TGTGCCAGCAGTGCAAACACAGGGGGCAGAAACATTCAGTACTTC. This codes for CASSANTGGRNIQYF. The chain uses TRBV27 and TRBJ2-4, with 9 nucleotides matching TRBD1. The CDR3 has 15 residues. Germline trimming cut 5 bases from V and 6 bases from J; bases unmatched to any gene: 8. Germline CDR1 MNHEY, CDR2 SMNVEV (reference sequence).

The V and J genes are TRBV4-3 and TRBJ2-7; D is undetermined. Germline CDR1 and CDR2: LGHNA and YSLEER. V was clipped by 4 bases and J by 4 bases, with 17 bases between them. CDR3 length equals 15 residues. CDR3 residues: CASSPREGTFYEQYF. For the CDR3, the DNA is TGCGCCAGCAGCCCAAGGGAAGGTACCTTTTACGAGCAGTACTTC.

The chain links TRBV21-1 to TRBJ1-2. TRBV21-1 is designated a pseudogene. The CDR3 has 15 residues. DNA of the CDR3: TGTGCCAGCAGCAAATGGGTGGAACCCAAGCGGGGCTACACCTTC. Translated: CASSKWVEPKRGYTF.

The chain joins TRBV9 to TRBJ2-2; no firm D call. The germline V gene has CDR1 SGDLS and CDR2 YYNGEE. This CDR3 spans 12 amino acids. Trimming cost V 4 bases and J 1 base, with 2 bases left between them. The CDR3 DNA sequence: TGTGCCAGCAGCCTGAACACCGGGGAGCTGTTTTTT. Amino acid sequence: CASSLNTGELFF.

The genes are TRBV5-6 and TRBJ2-7; 7 nucleotides agree with TRBD2. This CDR3 has 15 amino acids. Germline V CDR1 and CDR2: SGHDT, YYEEEE. Trimming cost V 3 bases and J 3 bases; bases outside gene matches: 9. The CDR3 coding sequence is TGTGCCAGCAGCTACTCGACTAGCCAACACTACGAGCAGTACTTC. Its translation is CASSYSTSQHYEQYF.

V and J are TRBV27 and TRBJ2-2; D is possibly TRBD2 (5 bases). V lost 3 bases and J lost 6, with 11 bases in between. The CDR3 is made up of 14 amino acids. From germline, CDR1 is MNHEY and CDR2 SMNVEV (reference sequence). This CDR3 is CASSFTLGAGELFF. The CDR3 DNA reads as TGTGCCAGCAGTTTTACTTTGGGAGCCGGGGAGCTGTTTTTT.